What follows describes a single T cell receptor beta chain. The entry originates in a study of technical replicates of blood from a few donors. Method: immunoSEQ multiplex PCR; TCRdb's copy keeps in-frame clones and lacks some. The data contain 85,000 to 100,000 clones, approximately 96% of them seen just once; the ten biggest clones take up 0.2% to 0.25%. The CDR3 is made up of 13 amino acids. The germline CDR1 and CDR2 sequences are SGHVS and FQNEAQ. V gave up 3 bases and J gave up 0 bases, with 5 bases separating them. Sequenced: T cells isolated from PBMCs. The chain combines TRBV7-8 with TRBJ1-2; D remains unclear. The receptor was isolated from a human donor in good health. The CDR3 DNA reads TGTGCCAGCAGCTTCAATCCTAACTATGGCTACACCTTC. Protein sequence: CASSFNPNYGYTF.